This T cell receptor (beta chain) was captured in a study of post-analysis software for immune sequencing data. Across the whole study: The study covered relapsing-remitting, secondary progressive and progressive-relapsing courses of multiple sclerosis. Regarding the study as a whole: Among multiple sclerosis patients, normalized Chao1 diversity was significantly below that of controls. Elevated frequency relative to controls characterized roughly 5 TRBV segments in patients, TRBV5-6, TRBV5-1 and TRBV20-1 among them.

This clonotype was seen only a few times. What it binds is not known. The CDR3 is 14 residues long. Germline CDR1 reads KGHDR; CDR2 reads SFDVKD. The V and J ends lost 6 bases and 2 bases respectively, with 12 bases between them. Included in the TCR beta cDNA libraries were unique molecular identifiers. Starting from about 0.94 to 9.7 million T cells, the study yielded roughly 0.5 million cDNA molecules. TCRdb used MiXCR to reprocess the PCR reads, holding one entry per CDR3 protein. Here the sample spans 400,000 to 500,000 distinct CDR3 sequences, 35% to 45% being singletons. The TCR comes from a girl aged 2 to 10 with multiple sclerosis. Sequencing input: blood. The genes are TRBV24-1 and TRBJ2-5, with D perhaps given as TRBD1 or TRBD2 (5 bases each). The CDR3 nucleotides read TGTGCCACCAGTAGGGGACCCCTTCAAGAGACCCAGTACTTC. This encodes CATSRGPLQETQYF.